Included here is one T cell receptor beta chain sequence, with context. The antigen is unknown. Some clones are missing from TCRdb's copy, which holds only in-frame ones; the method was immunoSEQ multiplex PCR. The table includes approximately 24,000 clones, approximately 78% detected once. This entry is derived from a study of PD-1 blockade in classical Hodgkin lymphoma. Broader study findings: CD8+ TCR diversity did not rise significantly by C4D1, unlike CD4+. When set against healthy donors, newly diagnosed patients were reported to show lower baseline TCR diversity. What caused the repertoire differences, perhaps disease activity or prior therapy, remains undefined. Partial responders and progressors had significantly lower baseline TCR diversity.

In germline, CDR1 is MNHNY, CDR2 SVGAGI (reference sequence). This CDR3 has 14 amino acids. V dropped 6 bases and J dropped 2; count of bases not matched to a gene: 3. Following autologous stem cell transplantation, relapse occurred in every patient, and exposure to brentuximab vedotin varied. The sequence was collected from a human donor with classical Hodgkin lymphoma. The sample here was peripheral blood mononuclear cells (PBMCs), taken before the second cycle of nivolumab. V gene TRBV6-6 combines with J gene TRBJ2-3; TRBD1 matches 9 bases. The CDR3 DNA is TGTGCCAGCAGCAACAGGGGGCTCACAGATACGCAGTATTTT. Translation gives CASSNRGLTDTQYF.